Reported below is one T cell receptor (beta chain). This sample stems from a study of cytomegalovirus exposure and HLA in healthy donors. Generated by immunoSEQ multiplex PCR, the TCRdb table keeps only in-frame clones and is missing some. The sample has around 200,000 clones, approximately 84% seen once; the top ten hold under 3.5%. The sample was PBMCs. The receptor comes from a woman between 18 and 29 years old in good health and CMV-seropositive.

The CDR3 nucleotides are TGTGCCAGCAGCTTGGCCGCGGGGGCCCCCGTTGGTGGCTACACCTTC. Translated, it gives CASSLAAGAPVGGYTF. The chain carries TRBV5-6 and TRBJ1-2; tentatively, D is TRBD1 (6 bases). This CDR3 spans 16 amino acids. V was trimmed by 0 bases and J by 7 bases, leaving 19 bases between them. Germline V CDR1 and CDR2: SGHDT, YYEEEE.